These T cell receptor beta chains were read from a single sample in a study of patients and donors after allogeneic stem cell transplantation. Each CDR3 protein gets one entry after TCRdb re-called the RT-PCR reads with MiXCR. The table lists about 230,000 distinct CDR3 sequences, roughly 14% of them singletons. Sequencing was carried out using blood, either unsorted or a sorted T cell fraction (not recorded which). These receptors were collected from a human donor who was either an allogeneic HSCT recipient or a stem cell or donor lymphocyte infusion donor (not recorded which). It is not recorded whose cells these are; they may come from a transplant donor. The CDR3 runs from the conserved cysteine through the conserved F or W. A D gene is named only where the DNA matches it firmly. Some rows mark clone size as missing; the rest say once, few, many or name a class of expanded clone.

j_call | v_call | clone_size | d_call | cdr3_aa | cdr3_nt
TRBJ2-7 | TRBV29-1 | . | TRBD2 | CSVSSGRAYFNEQYF | TGCAGCGTTTCTAGCGGGAGGGCCTATTTCAACGAGCAGTACTTC
TRBJ2-3 | TRBV6-1 | few | . | CATSLITDTQYF | TGTGCCACTTCGCTCATCACAGATACGCAGTATTTT
TRBJ1-1 | TRBV4-2 | few | TRBD1 | CASSQGGDSTEAFF | TGTGCCAGCAGCCAAGGAGGGGACAGCACTGAAGCTTTCTTT
TRBJ2-3 | TRBV7-9 | many | TRBD2 | CASSRDSGRSDTQYF | TGTGCCAGCAGCCGGGACAGCGGGAGGTCAGATACGCAGTATTTT
TRBJ2-7 | TRBV7-3 | few | . | CASSLGGGANSYEQYF | TGTGCCAGCAGCTTAGGTGGAGGAGCTAACTCCTACGAGCAGTACTTC
TRBJ2-7 | TRBV30 | . | TRBD2 | CAWRGTVGLASGTYEQYF | TGTGCCTGGAGGGGTACGGTTGGTCTAGCTAGCGGGACCTACGAGCAGTACTTC
TRBJ2-7 | TRBV7-2 | many | TRBD2 | CASSFSGTSGYRYEQYF | TGTGCCAGCAGCTTTTCCGGGACTAGCGGATACCGCTACGAGCAGTACTTC
TRBJ1-6 | TRBV2 | few | TRBD1 | CASGTGANNSPLHF | TGTGCCAGTGGGACAGGGGCTAATAATTCACCCCTCCACTTT
TRBJ1-2 | TRBV5-1 | many | . | CASSLGPNYGYTF | TGCGCCAGCAGCTTGGGGCCGAACTATGGCTACACCTTC
TRBJ1-3 | TRBV7-2 | once | TRBD1 | CASSFAGTGISGNTIYF | TGTGCCAGCAGCTTCGCCGGGACAGGGATCTCTGGAAACACCATATATTTT
TRBJ1-1 | TRBV7-8 | . | TRBD1 | CASSLGTGGLNTEAFF | TGTGCCAGCAGCTTAGGGACAGGGGGCTTGAACACTGAAGCTTTCTTT
TRBJ2-5 | TRBV29-1 | few | TRBD1 | CSAKTGQETQYF | TGCAGCGCCAAGACAGGGCAGGAGACCCAGTACTTC
TRBJ1-2 | TRBV4-1 | . | . | CASSQPTANYGYTF | TGCGCCAGCAGCCAACCCACAGCTAACTATGGCTACACCTTC
TRBJ2-7 | TRBV7-9 | few | TRBD2 | CASSFGLAGPYEQYF | TGTGCCAGCAGCTTTGGTCTAGCGGGGCCCTACGAGCAGTACTTC
TRBJ2-1 | TRBV30 | . | TRBD2 | CAWGPWGSGSGQFF | TGTGCCTGGGGCCCCTGGGGTAGCGGGAGCGGGCAGTTCTTC
TRBJ2-3 | TRBV20-1 | few | TRBD2 | CSARVWVAGGYTDTQYF | TGCAGTGCTAGAGTTTGGGTAGCGGGGGGATACACAGATACGCAGTATTTT
TRBJ2-1 | TRBV10-3 | few | TRBD1 | CASRESDRLFSLSYNEQFF | TGTGCCAGCAGAGAGTCGGACAGGCTATTCTCTCTCTCCTACAATGAGCAGTTCTTC
TRBJ2-1 | TRBV5-4 | . | TRBD2 | CASSLRDYSNEQFF | TGTGCCAGCAGCTTGAGGGACTATTCCAATGAGCAGTTCTTC
TRBJ2-5 | TRBV20-1 | few | TRBD2 | CSAEGIRGGGSTQYF | TGCAGTGCGGAGGGGATCCGGGGGGGAGGGTCGACCCAGTACTTC
TRBJ1-1 | TRBV7-3 | few | . | CASSLYPGIDQSEAFF | TGTGCCAGCAGCTTATATCCCGGGATCGACCAGTCTGAAGCTTTCTTT
TRBJ1-6 | TRBV5-1 | many | TRBD1 | CASSLGTGGSSPLHF | TGCGCCAGCAGCCTCGGGACAGGTGGGAGTTCACCCCTCCACTTT
TRBJ2-7 | TRBV10-3 | . | . | CASGLGSYEQYF | TGTGCCAGCGGATTAGGATCCTACGAGCAGTACTTC
TRBJ1-4 | TRBV12-3/TRBV12-4 | few | TRBD1 | CASSSSGQGALFGTNEKLFF | TGTGCCAGCAGTTCCAGCGGACAGGGGGCATTATTCGGGACTAATGAAAAACTGTTTTTT
TRBJ2-2 | TRBV19 | . | TRBD2 | CASSNPLDAGGTGELFF | TGTGCCAGTAGTAACCCCCTCGACGCGGGAGGGACCGGGGAGCTGTTTTTT
TRBJ1-5 | TRBV20-1 | few | . | CSAREGAGVGQPQHF | TGCAGTGCTAGAGAGGGGGCAGGGGTGGGTCAGCCCCAGCATTTT
TRBJ2-1 | TRBV5-5 | many | . | CASSLRTSTSYNEQFF | TGTGCCAGCAGCCTGAGAACTAGTACCTCCTACAATGAGCAGTTCTTC
TRBJ1-2 | TRBV13 | . | . | CASSFDAQLSSDYGYTF | TGTGCCAGCAGCTTCGACGCTCAGCTCTCTTCGGACTATGGCTACACCTTC
TRBJ2-3 | TRBV6-1 | . | TRBD1 | CASSIRQGETDTQYF | TGTGCCAGCAGTATCCGACAGGGGGAAACAGATACGCAGTATTTT
TRBJ2-7 | TRBV5-1 | . | TRBD2 | CASVPLAGAAHEQYF | TGCGCCAGCGTGCCCTTAGCGGGAGCCGCCCACGAGCAGTACTTC
TRBJ1-1 | TRBV20-1 | many | TRBD1 | CSARDFGTGGAFF | TGCAGTGCTAGAGATTTCGGGACAGGGGGTGCTTTCTTT
TRBJ2-1 | TRBV12-3/TRBV12-4 | medium-sized | TRBD2 | CASSLAGGSYNEQFF | TGTGCCAGCAGCCTAGCGGGAGGCTCCTACAATGAGCAGTTCTTC
TRBJ1-1 | TRBV2 | . | . | CASMTSRGNTEAFF | TGTGCCAGCATGACATCCAGGGGGAACACTGAAGCTTTCTTT
TRBJ1-5 | TRBV12-3/TRBV12-4 | . | TRBD1 | CASTRDRADQPQHF | TGTGCCAGCACCCGGGACAGGGCGGACCAGCCCCAGCATTTT
TRBJ1-2 | TRBV11-2 | . | . | CASSLSGGANLLSYGYTF | TGTGCCAGCAGCCTATCTGGGGGGGCCAATCTCCTATCCTATGGCTACACCTTC
TRBJ2-7 | TRBV20-1 | once | . | CSSRGRGGDEQYF | TGCAGTTCCAGGGGCAGGGGTGGGGACGAGCAGTACTTC
TRBJ2-4 | TRBV4-3 | . | . | CASSQDRRSIQYF | TGCGCCAGCAGCCAAGATCGGAGGAGCATTCAGTACTTC
TRBJ2-2 | TRBV6-2/TRBV6-3 | . | . | CASSYQGGTGELFF | TGTGCCAGCAGTTATCAGGGAGGCACCGGGGAGCTGTTTTTT
TRBJ2-1 | TRBV5-1 | many | TRBD2 | CASSRGGGGFVQAGEQFF | TGCGCCAGCAGCCGCGGGGGGGGTGGGTTTGTTCAGGCTGGTGAGCAGTTCTTC
TRBJ2-5 | TRBV25-1 | few | . | CASSLPGTGQETQYF | TGTGCCAGCAGTTTGCCCGGGACGGGTCAAGAGACCCAGTACTTC
TRBJ2-7 | TRBV20-1 | . | . | CSAMADRIYEQYF | TGCAGTGCTATGGCCGACAGGATCTACGAGCAGTACTTC
TRBJ2-2 | TRBV11-2 | few | TRBD2 | CASSFGLAAAGELFF | TGTGCCAGCAGCTTCGGACTAGCGGCGGCCGGGGAGCTGTTTTTT
TRBJ1-4 | TRBV3-1 | many | . | CASSPPTGGGRDEKLFF | TGTGCCAGCAGCCCACCCACCGGTGGGGGCCGCGATGAAAAACTGTTTTTT
TRBJ2-1 | TRBV12-3/TRBV12-4 | few | . | CASTALSRENEQFF | TGTGCCAGCACCGCTTTATCCCGGGAAAATGAGCAGTTCTTC
TRBJ2-3 | TRBV24-1 | many | TRBD2 | CATSDGLASTDTQYF | TGTGCCACCAGTGACGGACTAGCAAGCACAGATACGCAGTATTTT
TRBJ1-2 | TRBV11-2 | few | TRBD1 | CASGLVGQLGTAAANYGYTF | TGTGCCAGCGGCTTAGTAGGTCAGCTAGGGACAGCAGCAGCTAACTATGGCTACACCTTC
TRBJ1-2 | TRBV29-1 | few | . | CSVGGRADENYGYTF | TGCAGCGTTGGCGGCCGGGCAGATGAAAACTATGGCTACACCTTC
TRBJ2-1 | TRBV5-1 | . | TRBD2 | CASSLSGTTFSSYNEQFF | TGCGCCAGCAGCTTGTCCGGGACTACCTTTAGCTCCTACAATGAGCAGTTCTTC
TRBJ2-7 | TRBV20-1 | few | . | CSVGLGLF | TGCAGTGTCGGTTTAGGACTCTTC
TRBJ2-1 | TRBV6-1 | . | . | CASSEAPGYEQFF | TGTGCCAGCAGTGAAGCGCCGGGGTATGAGCAGTTCTTC